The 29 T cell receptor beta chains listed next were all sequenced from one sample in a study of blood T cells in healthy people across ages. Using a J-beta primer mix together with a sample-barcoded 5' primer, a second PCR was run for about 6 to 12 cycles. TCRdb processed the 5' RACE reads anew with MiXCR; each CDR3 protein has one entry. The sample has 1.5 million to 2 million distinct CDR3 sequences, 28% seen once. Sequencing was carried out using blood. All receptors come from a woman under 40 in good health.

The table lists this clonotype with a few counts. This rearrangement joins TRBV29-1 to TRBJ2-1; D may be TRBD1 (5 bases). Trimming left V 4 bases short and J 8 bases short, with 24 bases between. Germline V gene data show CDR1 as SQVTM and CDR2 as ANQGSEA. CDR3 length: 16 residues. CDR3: CSVVTRETGSGDEQFF. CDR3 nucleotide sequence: TGCAGCGTTGTGACCAGGGAAACGGGTTCAGGAGATGAGCAGTTCTTC.

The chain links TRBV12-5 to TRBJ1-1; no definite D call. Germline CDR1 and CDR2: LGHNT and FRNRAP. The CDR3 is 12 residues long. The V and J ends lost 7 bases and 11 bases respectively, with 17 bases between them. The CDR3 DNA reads TGTGCTAGTGTGATGGACCACGAAAGGGCTTTCTTT. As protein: CASVMDHERAFF.

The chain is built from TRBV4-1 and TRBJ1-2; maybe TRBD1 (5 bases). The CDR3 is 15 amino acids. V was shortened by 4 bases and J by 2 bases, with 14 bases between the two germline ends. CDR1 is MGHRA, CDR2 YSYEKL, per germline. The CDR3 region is CASSPDTLGNYGYTF. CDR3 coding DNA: TGCGCCAGCAGCCCGGACACCTTAGGAAACTATGGCTACACCTTC.

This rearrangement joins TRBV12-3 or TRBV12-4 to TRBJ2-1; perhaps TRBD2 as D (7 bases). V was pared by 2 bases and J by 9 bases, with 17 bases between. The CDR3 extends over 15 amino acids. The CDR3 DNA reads TGTGCCAGCAGTTTAACGGGGGGCTCGTACGGTGAGCAGTTCTTC. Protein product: CASSLTGGSYGEQFF.

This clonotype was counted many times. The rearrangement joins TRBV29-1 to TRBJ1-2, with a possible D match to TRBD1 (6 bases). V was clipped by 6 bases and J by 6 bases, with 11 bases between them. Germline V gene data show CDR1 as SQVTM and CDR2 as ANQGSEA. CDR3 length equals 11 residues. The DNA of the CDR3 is TGCAGCGTCTTACAGGGAGATGGCTACACCTTC. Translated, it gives CSVLQGDGYTF.

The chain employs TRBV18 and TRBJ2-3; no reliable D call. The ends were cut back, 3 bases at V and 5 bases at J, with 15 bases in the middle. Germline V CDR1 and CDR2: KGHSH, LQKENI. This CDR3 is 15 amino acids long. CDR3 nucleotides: TGTGCCAGCTCACCCCCTCTATACACGGGAGATACGCAGTATTTT. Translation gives CASSPPLYTGDTQYF.

DNA for the CDR3: TGTGCCAGCAGTCTCTCCGGGACTAGCTTCGGGAATGAGCAGTTCTTC. It encodes CASSLSGTSFGNEQFF. V usage is TRBV7-2 and J usage is TRBJ2-1, with 9 nucleotides matching TRBD2. Trimming took 6 bases from V and 7 from J; bases not matched to a gene: 13. Germline V gives CDR1 SGHTA, CDR2 FQGNSA. The CDR3 covers 16 residues.

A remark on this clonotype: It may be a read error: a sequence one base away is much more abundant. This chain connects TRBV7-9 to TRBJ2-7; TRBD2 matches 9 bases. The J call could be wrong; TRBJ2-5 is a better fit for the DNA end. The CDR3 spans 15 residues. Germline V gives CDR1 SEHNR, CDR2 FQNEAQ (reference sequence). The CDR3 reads CAGSLPAGGQETQYF. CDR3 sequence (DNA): TGTGCCGGCAGCTTACCCGCGGGGGGGCAAGAGACCCAGTACTTC.

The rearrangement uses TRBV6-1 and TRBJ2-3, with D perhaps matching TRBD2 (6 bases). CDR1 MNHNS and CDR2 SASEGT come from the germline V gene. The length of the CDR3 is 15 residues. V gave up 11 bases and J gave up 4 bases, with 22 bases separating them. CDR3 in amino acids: CASSEDGSRADTQYF. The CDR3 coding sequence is TGTGCCTCCTCCGAAGACGGGAGTCGCGCAGATACGCAGTATTTT.

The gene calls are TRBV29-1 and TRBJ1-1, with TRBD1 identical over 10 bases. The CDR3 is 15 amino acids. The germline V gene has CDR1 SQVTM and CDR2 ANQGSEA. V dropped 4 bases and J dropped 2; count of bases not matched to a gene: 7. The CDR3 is CSVGQGALINTEAFF. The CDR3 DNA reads TGCAGCGTTGGACAGGGGGCCCTCATTAACACTGAAGCTTTCTTT.

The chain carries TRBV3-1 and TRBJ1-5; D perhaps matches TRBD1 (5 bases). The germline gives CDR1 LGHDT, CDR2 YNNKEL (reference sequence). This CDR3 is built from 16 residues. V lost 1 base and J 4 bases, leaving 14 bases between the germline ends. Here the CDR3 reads CASSQGRQWLNQPQHF. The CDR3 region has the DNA TGTGCCAGCAGCCAAGGAAGACAGTGGCTAAATCAGCCCCAGCATTTT.

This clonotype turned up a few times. CDR3 loop: CASTPLRQETQYF. The CDR3 nucleotides are TGTGCCAGCACCCCTCTAAGGCAAGAGACCCAGTACTTC. This rearrangement joins TRBV28 to TRBJ2-5, with D unclear. V lost 7 bases and J lost 2, with 11 bases in between. Germline values: CDR1 MDHEN, CDR2 SYDVKM. The CDR3 consists of 13 residues. Full variable domain (remainder filled in from reference TRBV28 and TRBJ2-5): DVKVTQSSRYLVKRTGEKVFLECVQDMDHENMFWYRQDPGLGLRLIYFSYDVKMKEKGDIPEGYSVSREKKERFSLILESASTNQTSMYLCASTPLRQETQYFGPGTRLLVL.

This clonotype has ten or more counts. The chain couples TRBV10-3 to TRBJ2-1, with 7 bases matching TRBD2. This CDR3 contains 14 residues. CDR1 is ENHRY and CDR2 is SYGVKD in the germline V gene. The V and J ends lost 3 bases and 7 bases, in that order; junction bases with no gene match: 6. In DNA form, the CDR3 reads TGTGCCATCAGTGATCCGCGGGAGAGGAATGAGCAGTTCTTC. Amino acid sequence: CAISDPRERNEQFF.

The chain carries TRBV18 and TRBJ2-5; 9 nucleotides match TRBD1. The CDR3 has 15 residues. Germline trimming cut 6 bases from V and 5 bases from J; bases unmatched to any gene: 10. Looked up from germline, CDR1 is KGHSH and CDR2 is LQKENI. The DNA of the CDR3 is TGTGCCAGCTCTCTGGACAGGGGACGTATGGAGACCCAGTACTTC. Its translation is CASSLDRGRMETQYF.

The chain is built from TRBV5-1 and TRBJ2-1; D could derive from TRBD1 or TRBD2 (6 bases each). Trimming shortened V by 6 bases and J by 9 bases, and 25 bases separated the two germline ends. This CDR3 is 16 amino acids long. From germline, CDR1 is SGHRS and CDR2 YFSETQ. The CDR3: CASMGANGRLKGEQFF. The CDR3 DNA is TGCGCCAGCATGGGGGCAAATGGGAGGTTGAAAGGTGAGCAGTTCTTC.

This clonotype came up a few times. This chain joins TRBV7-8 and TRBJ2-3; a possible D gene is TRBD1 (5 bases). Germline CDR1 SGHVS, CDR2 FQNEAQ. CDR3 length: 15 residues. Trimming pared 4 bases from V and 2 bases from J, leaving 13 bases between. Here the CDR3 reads CASSWAQGSTDTQYF. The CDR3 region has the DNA TGTGCCAGCAGCTGGGCCCAGGGTTCCACAGATACGCAGTATTTT.

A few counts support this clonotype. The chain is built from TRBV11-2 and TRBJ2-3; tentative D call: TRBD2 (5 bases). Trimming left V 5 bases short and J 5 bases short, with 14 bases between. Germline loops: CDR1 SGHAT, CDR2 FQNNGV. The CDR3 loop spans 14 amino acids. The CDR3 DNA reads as TGTGCCAGCAGCCTCACGCCCGGGGTAGATACGCAGTATTTT. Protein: CASSLTPGVDTQYF.

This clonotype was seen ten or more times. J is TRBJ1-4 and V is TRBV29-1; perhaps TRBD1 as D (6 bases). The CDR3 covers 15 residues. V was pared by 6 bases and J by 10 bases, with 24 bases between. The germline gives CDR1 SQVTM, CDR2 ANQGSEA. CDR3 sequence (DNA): TGCAGCGTCCCGAGTCCGGGGACACCGGAGGGAAAACTGTTTTTT. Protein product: CSVPSPGTPEGKLFF. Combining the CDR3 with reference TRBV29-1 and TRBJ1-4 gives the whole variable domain SAVISQKPSRDICQRGTSLTIQCQVDSQVTMMFWYRQQPGQSLTLIATANQGSEATYESGFVIDKFPISRPNLTFSTLTVSNMSPEDSSIYLCSVPSPGTPEGKLFFGSGTQLSVL.

The CDR3 protein is CASSLGGTDQYF. DNA for the CDR3: TGTGCCAGCAGTCTCGGGGGAACGGACCAGTACTTC. The chain uses TRBV14 and TRBJ2-4; the D gene is possibly TRBD2 (6 bases). CDR1 SGHDN and CDR2 FVKESK come from the germline V gene. This CDR3 is 12 amino acids long. Trimming left V 6 bases short and J 13 bases short, with 16 bases between.

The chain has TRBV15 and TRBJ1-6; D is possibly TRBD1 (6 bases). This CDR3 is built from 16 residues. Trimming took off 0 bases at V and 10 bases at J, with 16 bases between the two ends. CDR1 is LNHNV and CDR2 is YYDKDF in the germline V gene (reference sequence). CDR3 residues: CATSRDIPRGESPLHF. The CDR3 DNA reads TGTGCCACCAGCAGAGATATCCCCAGGGGAGAGTCACCCCTCCACTTT.

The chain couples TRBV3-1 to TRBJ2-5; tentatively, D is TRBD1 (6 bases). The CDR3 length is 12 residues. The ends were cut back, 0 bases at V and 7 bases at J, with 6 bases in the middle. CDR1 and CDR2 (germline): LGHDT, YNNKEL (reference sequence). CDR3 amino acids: CASSQEDRTQYF. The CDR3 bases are TGTGCCAGCAGCCAAGAGGACAGGACCCAGTACTTC.

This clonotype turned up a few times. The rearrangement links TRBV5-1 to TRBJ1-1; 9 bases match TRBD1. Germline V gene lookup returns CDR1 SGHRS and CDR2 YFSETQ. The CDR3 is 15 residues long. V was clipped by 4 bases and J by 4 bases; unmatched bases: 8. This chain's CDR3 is CASSKDRGYFTEAFF. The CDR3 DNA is TGCGCCAGCAGCAAGGACAGGGGCTACTTCACTGAAGCTTTCTTT.

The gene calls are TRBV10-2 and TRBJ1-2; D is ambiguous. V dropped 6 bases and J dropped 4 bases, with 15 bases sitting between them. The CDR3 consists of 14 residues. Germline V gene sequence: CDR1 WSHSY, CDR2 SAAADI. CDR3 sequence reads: CASREAGAGYGYTF. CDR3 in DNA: TGCGCCAGCAGGGAAGCGGGCGCGGGCTATGGCTACACCTTC.

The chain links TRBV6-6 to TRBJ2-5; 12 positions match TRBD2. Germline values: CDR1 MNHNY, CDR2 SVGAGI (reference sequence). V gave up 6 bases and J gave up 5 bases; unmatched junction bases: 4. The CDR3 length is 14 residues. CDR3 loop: CASRSTSGGETQYF. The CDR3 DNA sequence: TGTGCCAGCAGATCGACTAGCGGGGGCGAGACCCAGTACTTC.

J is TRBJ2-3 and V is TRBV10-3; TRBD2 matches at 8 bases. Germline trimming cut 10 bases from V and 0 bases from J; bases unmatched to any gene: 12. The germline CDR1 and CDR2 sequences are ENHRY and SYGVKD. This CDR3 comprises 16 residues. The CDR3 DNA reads TGTGCCACCGAGACTAGCGCCTTTCCTAGCACAGATACGCAGTATTTT. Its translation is CATETSAFPSTDTQYF.

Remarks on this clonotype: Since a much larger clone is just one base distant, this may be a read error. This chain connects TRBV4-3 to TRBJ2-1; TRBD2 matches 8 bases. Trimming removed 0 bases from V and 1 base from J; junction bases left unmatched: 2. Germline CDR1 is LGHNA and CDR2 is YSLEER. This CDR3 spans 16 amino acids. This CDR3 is CASSQDSSGSYNEQFF. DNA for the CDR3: TGCGCCAGCAGCCAAGATTCTAGCGGGTCCTACAATGAGCAGTTCTTC.

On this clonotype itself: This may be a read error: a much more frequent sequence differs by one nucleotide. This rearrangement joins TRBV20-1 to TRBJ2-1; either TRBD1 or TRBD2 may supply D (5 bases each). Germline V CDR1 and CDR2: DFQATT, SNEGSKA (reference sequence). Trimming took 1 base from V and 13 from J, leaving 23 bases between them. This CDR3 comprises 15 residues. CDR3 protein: CSARGTGTTQETQFF. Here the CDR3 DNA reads TGCAGTGCTAGAGGTACCGGGACCACTCAGGAGACCCAGTTCTTC.

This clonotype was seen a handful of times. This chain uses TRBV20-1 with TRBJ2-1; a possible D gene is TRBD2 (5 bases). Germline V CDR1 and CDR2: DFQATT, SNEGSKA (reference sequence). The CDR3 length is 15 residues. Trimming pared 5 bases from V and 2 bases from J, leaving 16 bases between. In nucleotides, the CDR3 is TGCAGTGCTCCCCGGGCGGGTCCCACCTACAATGAGCAGTTCTTC. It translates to CSAPRAGPTYNEQFF.

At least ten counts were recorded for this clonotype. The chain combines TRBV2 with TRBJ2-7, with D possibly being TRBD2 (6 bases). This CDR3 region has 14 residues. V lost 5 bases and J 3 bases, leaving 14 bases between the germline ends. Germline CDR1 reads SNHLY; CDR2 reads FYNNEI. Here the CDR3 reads CASSLGGTNYEQYF. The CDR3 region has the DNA TGTGCCAGCAGTCTTGGGGGGACCAACTACGAGCAGTACTTC.